This record looks at one T cell receptor beta chain sequence and its context. The entry originates in a study of CD8 T cells in Susac syndrome. As for the study in general: Active disease was present in about 6 of the sequenced Susac syndrome patients, whereas under 10 of them were in remission.

The authors reverse transcribed roughly 0.5 to 1 ug RNA with random hexamers. In TCRdb, the immunoSEQ multiplex PCR reads were re-called with MiXCR into one record per CDR3 protein. Of under 200,000 distinct CDR3 sequences in the sample, roughly 90% were seen once. This CDR3 is 11 amino acids long. The germline V and J ends were trimmed by 3 bases and 5 bases, with 4 bases remaining between them. CDR1 and CDR2 from the germline V gene are ENHRY and SYGVKD. The source material was CD4+ T cells from PBMCs. This receptor was obtained from a human donor with Susac syndrome. The gene calls are TRBV10-3 and TRBJ1-2; D gene uncertain. CDR3 nucleotides: TGTGCCATCAGTGAACGGTATGGCTACACCTTC. The encoded protein is CAISERYGYTF.